This T cell receptor beta chain originates from a study of T cell changes during pregnancy in multiple sclerosis. This clone has only one observation. Trimming removed 5 bases from V and 1 base from J; junction bases left unmatched: 7. There are 15 residues in the CDR3. Germline CDR1 and CDR2: LNHDA and SQIVND (reference sequence). Sequenced by immunoSEQ multiplex PCR; TCRdb stores in-frame clones only, minus some. The sample carries around 60,000 clones, around 95% recorded once. The rearrangement joins TRBV19 to TRBJ1-1; 7 nucleotides line up with TRBD1. The source was CD4+ T cells from peripheral blood mononuclear cells, collected before pregnancy. This TCR derives from a female donor with multiple sclerosis, enrolled in a pregnancy study. The CDR3 loop is CASSPHRGSNTEAFF. The DNA of the CDR3 is TGTGCCAGTAGTCCACACAGGGGATCGAACACTGAAGCTTTCTTT. The full variable domain, completed using reference TRBV19 and TRBJ1-1, is DGGITQSPKYLFRKEGQNVTLSCEQNLNHDAMYWYRQDPGQGLRLIYYSQIVNDFQKGDIAEGYSVSREKKESFPLTVTSAQKNPTAFYLCASSPHRGSNTEAFFGQGTRLTVV.